This TCR beta chain was sequenced for a study of PD-L1 blockade in urothelial cancer. Study as a whole: Patients' atezolizumab regimen, 1,200 mg intravenously every 3 weeks, began around 2014. Blood-derived samples held a median approximately 140,000 T cells.

Germline CDR1 MDHEN, CDR2 SYDVKM. This CDR3 is built from 14 residues. With 0 bases removed from V and 1 base from J, the gap between germline ends came to 6 bases. Clones were read by immunoSEQ multiplex PCR, and TCRdb kept only the in-frame ones, dropping some. The repertoire holds 85,000 to 130,000 clones, with about 90% as singletons. In the case of this clone: Its antigen is not known.

Broader study findings: Prediction of better survival came from below-median pretreatment blood TCR clonality.

This sequence joins TRBV28 and TRBJ1-1; D is uncertain. The sequence was collected from an elderly woman with urothelial cancer. The material was PBMCs, obtained around atezolizumab (anti-PD-L1) treatment. The DNA for the CDR3 is TGTGCCAGCAGTTTATGGGGAGGGAACACTGAAGCTTTCTTT. This gives the protein CASSLWGGNTEAFF.